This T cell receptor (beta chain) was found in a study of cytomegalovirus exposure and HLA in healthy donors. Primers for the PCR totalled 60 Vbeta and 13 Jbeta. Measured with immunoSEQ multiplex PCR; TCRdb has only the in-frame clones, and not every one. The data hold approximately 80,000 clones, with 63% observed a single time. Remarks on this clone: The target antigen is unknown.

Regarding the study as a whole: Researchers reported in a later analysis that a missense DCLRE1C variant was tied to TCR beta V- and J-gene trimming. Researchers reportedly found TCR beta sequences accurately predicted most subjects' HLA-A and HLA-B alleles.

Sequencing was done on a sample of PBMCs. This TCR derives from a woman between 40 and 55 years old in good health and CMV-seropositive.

CDR3 sequence (DNA): TGTGCCAGCAGCGTAACCACAGGGTCGGGCACAGATACGCAGTATTTT. Encoded protein: CASSVTTGSGTDTQYF. The chain combines TRBV28 with TRBJ2-3, with a possible D match to TRBD1 (6 bases). In germline, CDR1 is MDHEN, CDR2 SYDVKM. The germline V and J ends were trimmed by 6 bases and 1 base, with 17 bases remaining between them. The CDR3 loop spans 16 amino acids. The full variable domain, its missing parts supplied by reference TRBV28 and TRBJ2-3, is DVKVTQSSRYLVKRTGEKVFLECVQDMDHENMFWYRQDPGLGLRLIYFSYDVKMKEKGDIPEGYSVSREKKERFSLILESASTNQTSMYLCASSVTTGSGTDTQYFGPGTRLTVL.